This TCR beta chain is from a study of T cell clones after liver transplantation. About the study: In this trial, immunosuppression withdrawal was attempted within 2 years of liver transplant. HCV positivity affected three of eight recipients; the rest lacked autoimmune or viral indications. Notes on the study in general: These preliminary findings come from unstandardized post-transplant sampling times.

Clones were read by immunoSEQ multiplex PCR, and TCRdb kept only the in-frame ones, dropping some. The profile covers some 61,000 clones, with under 85% appearing a single time and around 9.6% taken by the ten largest. There are a few counts of this clone. As yet, its antigen is unknown. The germline V and J ends were trimmed by 4 bases and 9 bases, with 27 bases remaining between them. This CDR3 is 17 amino acids long. Germline CDR1 SGHAT, CDR2 FQNNGV. This receptor was obtained from a human patient who received a liver transplant. A subset of T cells may come from the graft donor. The chain couples TRBV11-2 to TRBJ1-1, with TRBD1 as a possible D gene (5 bases). The sample consisted of CD4+ T cells from blood, taken at the 22-month timepoint. As DNA, the CDR3 is TGTGCCAGCAGCTCACACCGAAGAGGGACCCGACAGCCTCAAGCTTTCTTT. Amino acids: CASSSHRRGTRQPQAFF.